This T cell receptor (beta chain) was captured in a study of graft-versus-host responses after intestinal transplantation. On the study more broadly: Multivisceral, liver-intestinal, or isolated intestinal grafts went to recipients. Anti-thymocyte globulin induction was given to all recipients, followed by tacrolimus and steroids for around three years.

Study observations and caveats: The recipient marrow held GvH clones, and some of them showed up first in ileum or blood. Individuals who had graft-donor T cell macrochimerism had allografts that showed high graft-versus-host to host-versus-graft clonal ratios.

Profiled with immunoSEQ multiplex PCR; TCRdb holds only in-frame clones, not every one. The sample gives 80,000 to 90,000 clones, 85% to 90% of which show up once; around 0.11% is in the top ten. Germline V CDR1 and CDR2: SGHAT, FQNNGV. The CDR3 is 13 amino acids. V lost 3 bases to trimming and J lost 5 bases, with 10 bases between them. A remark on this clone: No antigen is known for it. The sample carries other DNA sequences with the same CDR3.

The V and J genes are TRBV11-2 and TRBJ1-2, with a tentative D call TRBD1 (6 bases). This receptor was obtained from a human donor who received an intestinal transplant. Sequenced material: unstimulated CD4+ T cells sorted from spleen or lymph node cells, taken before intestinal transplant. For the CDR3, the DNA is TGTGCCAGCAGCTTGGGGGGGCGTTATGGCTACACCTTC. Encoded protein: CASSLGGRYGYTF.